Each of the 23 T cell receptor beta chains below was sequenced from the same sample in a study of tumor-infiltrating lymphocytes in primary liver carcinoma (dated by TCRdb to about 2017). Total RNA and DNA were co-extracted from 20-30 mg of bulk tissue with the AllPrep DNA/RNA mini kit, without cell sorting. The run used an Illumina HiSeq 2500. Using a constant-region primer and ProtoScript II reverse transcriptase, TCRbeta-specific cDNA was reverse-transcribed from 450 to 650 ng total RNA. TCRbeta libraries were built with three nested multiplex PCR rounds, a slightly modified ARM-PCR procedure. Each of the first two PCR rounds ran for about 10 cycles using multiplex TRBV1-TRBV30 forward primers together with a Cbeta reverse primer. Using fastp at Q25 and MiXCR, TCRdb reprocessed the public reads and kept productive beta chains. Each CDR3 protein appears once, grouped with its most common genes and DNA. For this sample the table gives about 120,000 distinct CDR3 sequences, of which around two thirds were detected only once. The ten largest clones add up to approximately 9.9% of the sample.

Sequencing was carried out using liver tumor tissue from sampling region 1. The cell subset or site label corresponds to: tumor region T1, superior pole. The receptors derive from a woman aged 55-69 years with primary liver carcinoma and hepatitis B virus infection.

The J gene is TRBJ2-3, the V gene TRBV7-3, with 8 positions matching TRBD2. Trimming at V came to 5 bases and at J to 5 bases, leaving 12 bases not matched to a gene. Germline CDR1 is SGHTA and CDR2 is FQGTGA. The CDR3 extends over 16 amino acids. The CDR3 coding sequence is TGTGCCAGCAGCCCCGATCGGGAGGGCCGGGGAGATACGCAGTATTTT. It encodes CASSPDREGRGDTQYF. The entire variable domain, with the rest obtained from reference TRBV7-3 and TRBJ2-3, is as follows: GAGVSQTPSNKVTEKGKYVELRCDPISGHTALYWYRQSLGQGPEFLIYFQGTGAADDSGLPNDRFFAVRPEGSVSTLKIQRTERGDSAVYLCASSPDREGRGDTQYFGPGTRLTVL.

About this clonotype itself: This CDR3 fails to terminate in the conserved phenylalanine or tryptophan, so it likely reflects a read error. The rearrangement joins TRBV6-5 to TRBJ2-1; D gene ambiguous. The CDR3 has 15 residues. Looked up from germline, CDR1 is MNHEY and CDR2 is SVGAGI. CDR3 bases: TGTGCCAGCCGTTACGATTATCCACCCTTCGATGAGCAGTTCCTC. Translated: CASRYDYPPFDEQFL.

Concerning this clonotype itself: Relative to the germline gene, one junction end is altered; a read error may explain this. This chain connects TRBV11-3 to TRBJ2-1; 8 bases agree with TRBD1. CDR1 is SGHNT, CDR2 YENEEA, per germline. The CDR3 sequence is 16 residues long. The CDR3 is CASCLDGQGARNERFF. The CDR3 DNA is TGTGCCAGCTGCTTAGATGGGCAGGGGGCTCGGAATGAGCGGTTCTTC.

Comments on this clonotype: The junction and the germline gene differ at one end; a read error may be behind it. The chain combines TRBV4-2 with TRBJ2-3; D is possibly TRBD2 (6 bases). CDR3 size: 17 residues. Germline CDR1 LGHNA, CDR2 YNFKEQ. This CDR3 reads CASRQGRGSGSTETQYF. DNA of the CDR3: TGTGCCAGCAGGCAAGGTCGGGGTAGCGGAAGCACAGAAACGCAGTATTTT.

A word on this clonotype: A much larger clone is a single base away; this may be a read error. The chain uses TRBV28 and TRBJ2-1; D may be TRBD2 (6 bases). The germline V gene encodes CDR1 MDHEN and CDR2 SYDVKM. V dropped 10 bases and J dropped 6 bases, with 19 bases sitting between them. The CDR3 covers 14 residues. CDR3 in amino acids: CANHTPGGFNEQFF. Here the CDR3 DNA reads TGTGCCAACCATACCCCTGGGGGGTTCAATGAGCAGTTCTTC.

This clonotype came up many times. The chain couples TRBV4-2 to TRBJ2-2, with 14 bases matching TRBD2. The junction had 6 bases not matched to a gene; V was cut back by 2 bases and J by 4 bases. The CDR3 runs 18 residues. CDR1 is LGHNA and CDR2 is YNFKEQ in the germline V gene. CDR3 sequence reads: CASSQTWGLAGVTGELFF. CDR3 nucleotide sequence: TGTGCCAGCAGCCAAACCTGGGGACTAGCGGGAGTCACCGGGGAGCTGTTTTTT.

About this clonotype: One junction end disagrees with the germline gene, perhaps due to a read error. The rearrangement joins TRBV7-9 to TRBJ2-3; D gene ambiguous. Looked up from germline, CDR1 is SEHNR and CDR2 is FQNEAQ (reference sequence). There are 13 residues in the CDR3. CDR3 DNA: TGTGCCAGCAGCTTAGCGGGATCAGATACGCAGTATTTC. This codes for CASSLAGSDTQYF.

A remark on this clonotype: The CDR3 ends on some other residue instead of the conserved phenylalanine or tryptophan, so this is likely a read error. The chain has TRBV28 and TRBJ2-3; D ambiguous. Germline CDR1 is MDHEN and CDR2 is SYDVKM. This CDR3 contains 12 residues. The CDR3 DNA reads as TGCGCCAACAGTCCCTGGGAAGATACGCAGTATTTA. Protein product: CANSPWEDTQYL.

This clonotype appeared a few times. Possible read error: a much larger clone is one base away. This rearrangement joins TRBV6-1 to TRBJ2-7; TRBD2 matches 7 bases. The CDR3 runs to 11 residues. Germline V gene sequence: CDR1 MNHNS, CDR2 SASEGT. The chain's CDR3 is CVSSGAHAQYF. The CDR3 region has the DNA TGTGTCAGCAGCGGGGCGCACGCGCAGTACTTC.

The chain uses TRBV28 and TRBJ2-7; 7 nucleotides agree with TRBD1. The CDR3 is 15 amino acids. Germline trimming cut 8 bases from V and 2 bases from J; bases unmatched to any gene: 12. Germline CDR1 is MDHEN and CDR2 is SYDVKM. The CDR3 reads CASGQDRARTYEQYF. As DNA, the CDR3 is TGTGCCAGCGGGCAAGACAGGGCGCGCACCTACGAGCAGTACTTC.

The V gene is TRBV2, the J gene TRBJ1-5; possible D gene TRBD1, 5 bases. The CDR3 is made up of 16 amino acids. Germline loops: CDR1 SNHLY, CDR2 FYNNEI. Trimming took 3 bases from V and 5 from J, leaving 17 bases between them. CDR3 nucleotides: TGTGCCAGCAGTGACATGGGCTCCGGGGGGGATCAGCCCCAGCATTTT. As protein: CASSDMGSGGDQPQHF.

At least ten counts were recorded for this clonotype. The V and J genes are TRBV12-3 or TRBV12-4 and TRBJ1-4; 8 bases agree with TRBD1. J lost 8 bases, V lost 5 bases, and 7 bases had no gene match. This CDR3 is 14 amino acids long. CDR3 amino acids: CASSRGQGREKLFF. DNA for the CDR3: TGTGCCAGCAGTCGCGGACAGGGCCGGGAAAAACTGTTTTTT.

In its sample, this clonotype was seen a few times. The final CDR3 position lacks the conserved phenylalanine or tryptophan, pointing to a likely read error. This rearrangement joins TRBV11-2 to TRBJ1-3; TRBD1 matches 7 bases. The CDR3 sequence is 15 residues long. J lost 2 bases, V lost 6 bases, and 7 bases had no gene match. Germline CDR1 and CDR2: SGHAT and FQNNGV. CDR3 sequence: CASSYDRAPGNTIYS. In DNA, the CDR3 is TGTGCCAGCAGTTACGACAGGGCACCTGGAAACACCATATATTCT.

This clonotype occurred once. The junction and the germline gene differ at one end; a read error may be behind it. The chain joins TRBV4-2 to TRBJ1-2; no firm D call. In germline, CDR1 is LGHNA, CDR2 YNFKEQ. CDR3 length: 13 residues. CDR3 nucleotides: TGTGCCTGCAGCCAAGACCGCGTCTATGGCTACACCTTC. As protein: CACSQDRVYGYTF.

This clonotype was observed many times. This rearrangement joins TRBV6-6 to TRBJ2-3; TRBD2 matches at 11 bases. This CDR3 comprises 15 residues. The germline V gene encodes CDR1 MNHNY and CDR2 SVGAGI (reference sequence). Losses at the gene ends were 5 bases for V and 0 bases for J; bases not matched to a gene: 1. The CDR3, as DNA: TGTGCCAGCAGTACTAGCGGGGGTAGCACAGATACGCAGTATTTT. Amino acid sequence: CASSTSGGSTDTQYF.

Note on this clonotype: The CDR3 ends on some other residue instead of the conserved phenylalanine or tryptophan, so this is likely a read error. The chain carries TRBV7-8 and TRBJ2-5, with D perhaps matching TRBD1 (5 bases). V lost 3 bases, J lost 5 bases, and 16 bases lay in between. Germline CDR1 is SGHVS and CDR2 is FQNEAQ. The CDR3 totals 15 residues. The CDR3: CASSFCNRCWETQYV. The CDR3 nucleotides are TGTGCCAGCAGCTTTTGTAACAGGTGCTGGGAGACCCAGTACGTC.

On this clonotype itself: One end of the junction does not line up with germline, which may come from a read error. The chain joins TRBV13 to TRBJ2-7; the match to TRBD2 covers 7 bases. Germline values: CDR1 PRHDT, CDR2 FYEKMQ (reference sequence). This CDR3 is 16 amino acids long. In DNA form, the CDR3 reads TGTGGCAGCAGCTCAGACGGGACTGGCGGGAGTCCCGAGCAGTACTTC. Protein sequence: CGSSSDGTGGSPEQYF.

On this clonotype: An end of the junction does not agree with germline; a read error may underlie this. This chain joins TRBV5-1 and TRBJ2-1; TRBD2 aligns across 13 bases. This CDR3 contains 15 residues. The germline CDR1 and CDR2 sequences are SGHRS and YFSETQ. As DNA, the CDR3 is TGCGCCATCAGCCCCGGGACTAGCGGGACCGGTGAGCAGTTCTTT. Translated: CAISPGTSGTGEQFF.

The chain is built from TRBV5-1 and TRBJ1-5, with D perhaps matching TRBD1 (5 bases). The V end lost 4 bases, the J end lost 4 bases, and 15 bases lay between the germline ends. CDR1 is SGHRS, CDR2 YFSETQ, per germline. The CDR3 has 15 amino acids. DNA for the CDR3: TGCGCCAGCAGCCCCGGGGCAGGCGTTAATCAGCCCCAGCATTTT. Translation gives CASSPGAGVNQPQHF.

In the case of this clonotype: A read error may produce the germline difference seen at one junction end. The genes are TRBV11-3 and TRBJ2-7; 7 bases fit TRBD2. The CDR3 consists of 15 residues. Germline V gives CDR1 SGHNT, CDR2 YENEEA. The CDR3 here is CTSSFDRASGYEQHF. For the CDR3, the DNA is TGTACCAGCAGCTTTGATCGGGCTAGCGGCTACGAGCAGCACTTC.

This clonotype appeared once. The chain joins TRBV6-5 to TRBJ2-5; D may be TRBD1 or TRBD2 (6 bases each). Germline V CDR1 and CDR2: MNHEY, SVGAGI. Trimming cost V 7 bases and J 14 bases, with 23 bases left between them. The CDR3 spans 13 residues. CDR3 residues: CASMATGTGTQYF. The CDR3, as DNA: TGTGCCAGCATGGCCACAGGGACGGGGACTCAATACTTC.

As to this clonotype: A read error may produce the germline difference seen at one junction end. This rearrangement joins TRBV10-3 to TRBJ2-7; D is unclear. The CDR3 is 12 residues long. Germline loops: CDR1 ENHRY, CDR2 SYGVKD. The CDR3 DNA sequence: TGTGCCATTGCGACGGCAACCTACGGGCAGTACTTC. It encodes CAIATATYGQYF.

There are many counts of this clonotype. The chain couples TRBV4-1 to TRBJ2-3; tentative D call: TRBD1 (5 bases). V shed 2 bases and J shed 6 bases, with 12 bases lying between them. This CDR3 has 14 residues. Germline CDR1 reads MGHRA; CDR2 reads YSYEKL. CDR3 DNA: TGCGCCAGCAGCCAATCTAGGGGCTCGGATACGCAGTATTTT. This translates into CASSQSRGSDTQYF.